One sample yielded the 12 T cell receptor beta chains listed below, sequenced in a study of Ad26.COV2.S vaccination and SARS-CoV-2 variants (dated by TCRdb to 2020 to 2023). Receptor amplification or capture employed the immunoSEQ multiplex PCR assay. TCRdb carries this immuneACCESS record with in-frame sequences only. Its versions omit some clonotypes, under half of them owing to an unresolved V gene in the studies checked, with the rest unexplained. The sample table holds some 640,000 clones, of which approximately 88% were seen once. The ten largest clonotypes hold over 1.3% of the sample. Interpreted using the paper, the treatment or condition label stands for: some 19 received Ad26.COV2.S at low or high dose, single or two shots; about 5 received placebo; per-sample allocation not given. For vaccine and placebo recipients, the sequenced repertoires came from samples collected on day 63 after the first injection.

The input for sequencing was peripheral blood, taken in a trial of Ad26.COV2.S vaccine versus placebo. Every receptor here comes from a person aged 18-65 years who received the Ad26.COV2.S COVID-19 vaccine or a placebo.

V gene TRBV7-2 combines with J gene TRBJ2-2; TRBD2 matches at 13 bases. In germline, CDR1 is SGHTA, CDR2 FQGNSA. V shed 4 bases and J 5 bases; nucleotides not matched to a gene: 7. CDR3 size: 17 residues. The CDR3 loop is CASSSGLAGVWTGELFF. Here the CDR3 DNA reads TGTGCCAGCAGCTCCGGACTAGCGGGAGTTTGGACCGGGGAGCTGTTTTTT. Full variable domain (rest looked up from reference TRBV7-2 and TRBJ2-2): GAGVSQSPSNKVTEKGKDVELRCDPISGHTALYWYRQSLGQGLEFLIYFQGNSAPDKSGLPSDRFSAERTGGSVSTLTIQRTQQEDSAVYLCASSSGLAGVWTGELFFGEGSRLTVL.

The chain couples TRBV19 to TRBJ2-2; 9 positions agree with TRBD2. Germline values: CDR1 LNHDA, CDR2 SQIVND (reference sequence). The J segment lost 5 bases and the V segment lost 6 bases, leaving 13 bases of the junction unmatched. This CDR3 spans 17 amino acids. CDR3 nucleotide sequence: TGTGCCAGTAGATCTGGTGTAGCGGGAGTGGGGACCGGGGAGCTGTTTTTT. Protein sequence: CASRSGVAGVGTGELFF.

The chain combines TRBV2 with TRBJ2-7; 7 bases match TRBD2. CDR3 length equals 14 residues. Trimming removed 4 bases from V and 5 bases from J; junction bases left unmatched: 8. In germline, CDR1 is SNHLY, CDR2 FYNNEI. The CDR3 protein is CASSVWEGSHEQYF. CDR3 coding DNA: TGTGCCAGCAGTGTGTGGGAGGGTTCCCACGAGCAGTACTTC.

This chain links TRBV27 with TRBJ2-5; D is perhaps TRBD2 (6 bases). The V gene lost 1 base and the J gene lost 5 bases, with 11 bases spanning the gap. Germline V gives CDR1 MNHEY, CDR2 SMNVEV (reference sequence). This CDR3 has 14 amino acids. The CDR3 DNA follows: TGTGCCAGCAGTTTATATGTCGGGAGTGAGACCCAGTACTTC. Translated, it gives CASSLYVGSETQYF.

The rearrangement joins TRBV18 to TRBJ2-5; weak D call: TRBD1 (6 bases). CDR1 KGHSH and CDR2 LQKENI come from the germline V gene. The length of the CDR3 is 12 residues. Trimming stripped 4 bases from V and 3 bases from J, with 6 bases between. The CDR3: CASSQGEETQYF. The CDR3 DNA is TGTGCCAGCTCACAGGGGGAAGAGACCCAGTACTTC.

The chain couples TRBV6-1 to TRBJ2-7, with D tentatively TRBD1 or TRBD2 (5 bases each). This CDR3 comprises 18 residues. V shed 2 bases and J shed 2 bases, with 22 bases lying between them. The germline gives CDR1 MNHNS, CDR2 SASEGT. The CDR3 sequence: CASSEFATLEGFAYEQYF. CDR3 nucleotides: TGTGCCAGCAGTGAATTCGCGACTTTAGAGGGGTTCGCCTACGAGCAGTACTTC.

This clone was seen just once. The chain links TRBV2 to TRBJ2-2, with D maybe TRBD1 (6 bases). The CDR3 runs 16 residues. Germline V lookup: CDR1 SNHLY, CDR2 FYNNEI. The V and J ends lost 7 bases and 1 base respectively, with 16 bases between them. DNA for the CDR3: TGTGCCAGCACTCATCGGACAGACCAGAACACCGGGGAGCTGTTTTTT. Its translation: CASTHRTDQNTGELFF.

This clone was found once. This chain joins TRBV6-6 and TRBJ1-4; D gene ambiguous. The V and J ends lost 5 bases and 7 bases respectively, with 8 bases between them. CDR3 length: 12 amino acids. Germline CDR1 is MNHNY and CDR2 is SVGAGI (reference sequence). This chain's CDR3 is CASSDRSEKLFF. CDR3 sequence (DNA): TGTGCCAGCAGTGACCGGAGTGAAAAACTGTTTTTT.

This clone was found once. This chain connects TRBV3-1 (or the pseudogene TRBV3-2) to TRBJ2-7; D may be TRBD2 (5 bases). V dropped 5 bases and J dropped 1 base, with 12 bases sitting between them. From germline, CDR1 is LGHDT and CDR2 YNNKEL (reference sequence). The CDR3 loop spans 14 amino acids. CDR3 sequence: CASSAPGVSYEQYF. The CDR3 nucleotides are TGTGCCAGCAGCGCCCCCGGGGTGTCCTACGAGCAGTACTTC.

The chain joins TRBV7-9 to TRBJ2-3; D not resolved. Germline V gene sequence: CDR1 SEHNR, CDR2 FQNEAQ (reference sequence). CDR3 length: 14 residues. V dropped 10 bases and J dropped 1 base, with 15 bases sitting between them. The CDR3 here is CATRTDAGTDTQYF. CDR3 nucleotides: TGTGCCACTCGAACGGACGCAGGCACAGATACGCAGTATTTT.

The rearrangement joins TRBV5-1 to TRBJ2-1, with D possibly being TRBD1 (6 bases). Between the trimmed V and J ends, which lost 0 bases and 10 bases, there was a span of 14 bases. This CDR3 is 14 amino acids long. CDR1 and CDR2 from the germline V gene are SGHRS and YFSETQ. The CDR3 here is CASSLDSGQGEQFF. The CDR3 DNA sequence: TGCGCCAGCAGCTTGGATTCGGGTCAGGGGGAGCAGTTCTTC.

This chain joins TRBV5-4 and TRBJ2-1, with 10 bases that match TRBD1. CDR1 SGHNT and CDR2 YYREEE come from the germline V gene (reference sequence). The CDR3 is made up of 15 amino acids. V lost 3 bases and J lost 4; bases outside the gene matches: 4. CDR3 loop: CASSSTGGLYNEQFF. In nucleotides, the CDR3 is TGTGCCAGCAGCTCGACAGGGGGCCTATACAATGAGCAGTTCTTC.